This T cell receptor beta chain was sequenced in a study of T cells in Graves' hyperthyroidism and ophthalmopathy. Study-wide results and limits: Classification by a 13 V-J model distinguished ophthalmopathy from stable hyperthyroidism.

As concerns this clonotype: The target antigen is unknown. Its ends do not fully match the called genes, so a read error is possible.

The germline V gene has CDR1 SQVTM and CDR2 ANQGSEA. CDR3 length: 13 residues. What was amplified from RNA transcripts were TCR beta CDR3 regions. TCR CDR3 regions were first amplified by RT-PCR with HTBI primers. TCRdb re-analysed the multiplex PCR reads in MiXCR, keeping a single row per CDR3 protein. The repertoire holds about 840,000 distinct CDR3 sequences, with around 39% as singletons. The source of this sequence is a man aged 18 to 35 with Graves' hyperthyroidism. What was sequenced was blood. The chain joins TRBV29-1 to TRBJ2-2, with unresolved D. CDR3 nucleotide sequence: TGCAGCGTTGTAACAGCGAGCACCGAGGAGCTGTTTTTT. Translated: CSVVTASTEELFF.